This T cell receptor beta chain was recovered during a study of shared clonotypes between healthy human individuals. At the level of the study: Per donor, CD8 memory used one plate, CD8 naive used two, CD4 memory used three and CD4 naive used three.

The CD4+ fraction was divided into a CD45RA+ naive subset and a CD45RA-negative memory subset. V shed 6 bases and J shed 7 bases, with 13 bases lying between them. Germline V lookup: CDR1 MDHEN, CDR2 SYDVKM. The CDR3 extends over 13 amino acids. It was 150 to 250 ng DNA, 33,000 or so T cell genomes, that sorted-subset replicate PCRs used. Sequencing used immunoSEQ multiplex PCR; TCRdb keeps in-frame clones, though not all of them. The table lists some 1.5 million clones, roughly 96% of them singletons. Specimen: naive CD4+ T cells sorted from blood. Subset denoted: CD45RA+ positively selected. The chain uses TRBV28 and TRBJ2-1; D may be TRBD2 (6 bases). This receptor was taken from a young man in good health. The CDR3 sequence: CASSTGLRNEQFF. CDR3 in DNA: TGTGCCAGCAGCACGGGACTGAGGAATGAGCAGTTCTTC.